This is a list of T cell receptor beta chains from one sample in a study of T cells in tuberculosis. Clones were read by immunoSEQ multiplex PCR, and TCRdb kept only the in-frame ones, dropping some. This sample has tens of thousands of clones, with nearly 90% found just once. This specimen consisted of PBMCs, obtained at tuberculosis diagnosis. These receptors were taken from an adult with tuberculosis. Both conserved end residues are part of each CDR3. A D gene is named only where the DNA matches it firmly. Clone size is shown for a subset of rows, as once, few, many or a class of expanded clone.

V	J	D	size	DNA	CDR3
TRBV4-2	TRBJ2-7	TRBD2	NA	TGTGCCAGCAGCCAAGGTTTAGCGGGGGCCGAGCAGTACTTC	CASSQGLAGAEQYF
TRBV7-2	TRBJ2-2	NA	NA	TGTGCCAGCAGCCAAGGACTTAAGTTACGAACCGGGGAGCTGTTTTTT	CASSQGLKLRTGELFF
TRBV28	TRBJ2-7	NA	NA	TGTGCCAGCAGAACGCCGGGAACAATCCACGAGCAGTACTTC	CASRTPGTIHEQYF
TRBV4-2	TRBJ2-5	NA	NA	TGTGCCAGCAGTCCAAGGTCAACGGGGGGCGTCGGGGAGACCCAGTACTTC	CASSPRSTGGVGETQYF
TRBV19	TRBJ2-2	NA	NA	TGTGCCAGTAGTGTCCAAACCGGGGAGCTGTTTTTT	CASSVQTGELFF
TRBV7-9	TRBJ1-2	NA	NA	TGTGCCAGCAGCTTAGACTCCTATGGCTACACCTTC	CASSLDSYGYTF
TRBV30	TRBJ1-2	TRBD1	NA	TGTGCACTAGCACAGGGGGCTTACTATGGCTACACCTTC	CALAQGAYYGYTF
TRBV9	TRBJ1-6	TRBD1	NA	TGTGCCAGCAGCGCCGACAGGGGCGCCGGTTCACCCCTCCACTTT	CASSADRGAGSPLHF
TRBV5-1	TRBJ2-1	NA	NA	TGCGCCAGCAGCTTGGGCGGGTTGGCGGCCTACAATGAGCAGTTCTTC	CASSLGGLAAYNEQFF
TRBV11-2	TRBJ2-1	NA	NA	TGTGCCAGCAGCTACCCCCCGATGATAGCTGAGCAGTTCTTC	CASSYPPMIAEQFF
TRBV19	TRBJ1-4	NA	NA	TGTGCCAGTAGTATAGAGGGACACCAGGACGAAAAACTGTTTTTT	CASSIEGHQDEKLFF
TRBV4-2	TRBJ2-4	NA	NA	TGTGCCAGCAGCCAAGATGGGGGAGGAGCCAAAAACATTCAGTACTTC	CASSQDGGGAKNIQYF
TRBV5-1	TRBJ2-2	TRBD1	NA	TGCGCCAGCAGATCCGGGACAGCAAACACCGGGGAGCTGTTTTTT	CASRSGTANTGELFF
TRBV5-1	TRBJ2-5	TRBD2	NA	TGCGCCAGCAGCGCGGGGGGGCCCGGGACCCAGTACTTC	CASSAGGPGTQYF
TRBV5-1	TRBJ2-5	TRBD1	NA	TGCGCCAGCAGCTCCGGGACAGAAGGGGGAGAGACCCAGTACTTC	CASSSGTEGGETQYF
TRBV27	TRBJ2-7	NA	NA	TGTGCCAACAGTTTGGGGGGCGAGCAGTACTTC	CANSLGGEQYF
TRBV11-1	TRBJ2-2	NA	NA	TGTGCCAGCAGCCAATTGTCAAACACCGGGGAGCTGTTTTTT	CASSQLSNTGELFF
TRBV6-5	TRBJ2-1	TRBD2	NA	TGTGCCAGCAGGGGGGGGTTCCTACCCTACAATGAGCAGTTCTTC	CASRGGFLPYNEQFF
TRBV1	TRBJ2-5	NA	NA	TGCACCAGCAGCCAGGCGGGAGAGAGGCAAGAGACCCAGTACTTC	CTSSQAGERQETQYF
TRBV27	TRBJ1-1	NA	NA	TGTGCCAGCAGTTTTTCGGGAGGCGTGAACACTGAAGCTTTCTTT	CASSFSGGVNTEAFF
TRBV28	TRBJ1-1	TRBD1	NA	TGTGCCACCACGGGGCAGGGGGCGAGAATAGAAGCTTTCTTT	CATTGQGARIEAFF
TRBV7-2	TRBJ2-7	NA	NA	TGTGCCAGCAGCTTAGCGAGTTACTCCTACGAGCAGTACTTC	CASSLASYSYEQYF
TRBV19	TRBJ2-7	TRBD2	NA	TGTGCCAGTGGAAACCGGGACTATACTCTTAAAGAGCAGTACTTC	CASGNRDYTLKEQYF
TRBV4-3	TRBJ2-2	NA	few	TGCGCCAGCAGCCAAGTCCGGGGAGAGGGCACCGGGGAGCTGTTTTTT	CASSQVRGEGTGELFF
TRBV6-6	TRBJ2-3	NA	NA	TGTGCCAGTCAGACTAGCACAGATACGCAGTATTTT	CASQTSTDTQYF
TRBV6-5	TRBJ1-2	NA	NA	TGTGCCAGCAGTTACGCCTCCGAGACAGAACGCTATGGCTACACCTTC	CASSYASETERYGYTF
TRBV7-3	TRBJ2-1	NA	NA	TGTGCCAGCAGCTTATTTACTAAATATGAGCAGTTCTTC	CASSLFTKYEQFF
TRBV28	TRBJ1-2	TRBD1	NA	TGTGCCAGCAGTTACGGGACAGGGTCGTTTGGGTATGGCTACACCTTC	CASSYGTGSFGYGYTF
TRBV11-3	TRBJ1-5	NA	NA	TGTGCCAGCAGCTTAGATCAAGGGGGGGCAGTAGGAAATCAGCCCCAGCATTTT	CASSLDQGGAVGNQPQHF
TRBV5-1	TRBJ2-1	NA	NA	TGCGCCAGCAGCTTGGGGGCGGGGTTGGCCTACAATGAGCAGTTCTTC	CASSLGAGLAYNEQFF
TRBV9	TRBJ1-5	NA	NA	TGTGCCAGCAGCCGCGGTCCTGCGGGCAATCAGCCCCAGCATTTT	CASSRGPAGNQPQHF
TRBV6-6	TRBJ1-6	NA	NA	TGTGCCAGCAGGCCGGAGGTCGGATCTTATAATTCACCCCTCCACTTT	CASRPEVGSYNSPLHF
TRBV14	TRBJ1-2	TRBD1	NA	TGTGCCAGCAGCCGAGGATCCCCGGGACAGGTTCACTCATTGAACTATGGCTACACCTTC	CASSRGSPGQVHSLNYGYTF
TRBV27	TRBJ2-1	TRBD2	few	TGTGCCAGCAGTCCAGAGGGACTAGCGGGTAACAATGAGCAGTTCTTC	CASSPEGLAGNNEQFF
TRBV10-3	TRBJ2-1	TRBD2	NA	TGTGCCATCAGGGGGACTAGCGGGAGGGCTAATGAGCAGTTCTTC	CAIRGTSGRANEQFF
TRBV7-2	TRBJ2-1	NA	NA	TGTGCCAGCAGCTTAGTGGCGGGGACCTACAATGAGCAGTTCTTC	CASSLVAGTYNEQFF
TRBV2	TRBJ1-4	TRBD1	NA	TGTGCCAGCCGAAGACAGGGGTCGAGTGAAAAACTGTTTTTT	CASRRQGSSEKLFF
TRBV11-2	TRBJ2-3	TRBD1	NA	TGTGCCAGCACCCTACAGGGGGTGAGCACAGATACGCAGTATTTT	CASTLQGVSTDTQYF
TRBV7-2	TRBJ1-1	NA	NA	TGTGCCAGCAGCTTAGGTGCGACAGAAGCTTTCTTT	CASSLGATEAFF
TRBV28	TRBJ1-4	NA	NA	TGTGCCAGCAGTTCATCGCCGGCAGGGCTTGTGAATGAAAAACTGTTTTTT	CASSSSPAGLVNEKLFF
TRBV28	TRBJ2-2	TRBD2	NA	TGTGCCAGCAGTTTATGGGAACTAGCGGGAGGGCCCGGGGAGCTGTTTTTT	CASSLWELAGGPGELFF
TRBV19	TRBJ1-5	NA	NA	TGTGCCACATCCGGGACAAAGGATCAGCCCCAGCATTTT	CATSGTKDQPQHF
TRBV4-3	TRBJ2-5	TRBD2	NA	TGCGCCAGCAGCCAAGATAGGCTAGCGGGGTTAGAGACCCAGTACTTC	CASSQDRLAGLETQYF
TRBV21-1	TRBJ2-3	NA	NA	TGTGCCAGCAGCATGGTCAAGCGAAGGCAGGGGCAGGCCACAGATACGCAGTATTTT	CASSMVKRRQGQATDTQYF
TRBV5-1	TRBJ1-6	TRBD1	few	TGCGCCAGCAGCTTGGCCGGGACAGGGGCTTCACCCCTCCACTTT	CASSLAGTGASPLHF
TRBV28	TRBJ2-2	NA	once	TGTGCCAGCAGCAGGGCAGTTTCTCATGGGCACTCGAACACCGGGGAGCTGTTTTTT	CASSRAVSHGHSNTGELFF
TRBV7-9	TRBJ1-1	NA	NA	TGTGCCAGCAGCTTCGGTGGGAACACTGAAGCTTTCTTT	CASSFGGNTEAFF
TRBV30	TRBJ2-7	NA	few	TGTGCCTGGAGTAACGGGGGTACCTCCTACGAGCAGTACTTC	CAWSNGGTSYEQYF
TRBV2	TRBJ2-7	TRBD2	NA	TGTGCCAGCAGCCTAGCGGTACTAGCGGGGGATTTCCTCGAGCAGTACTTC	CASSLAVLAGDFLEQYF